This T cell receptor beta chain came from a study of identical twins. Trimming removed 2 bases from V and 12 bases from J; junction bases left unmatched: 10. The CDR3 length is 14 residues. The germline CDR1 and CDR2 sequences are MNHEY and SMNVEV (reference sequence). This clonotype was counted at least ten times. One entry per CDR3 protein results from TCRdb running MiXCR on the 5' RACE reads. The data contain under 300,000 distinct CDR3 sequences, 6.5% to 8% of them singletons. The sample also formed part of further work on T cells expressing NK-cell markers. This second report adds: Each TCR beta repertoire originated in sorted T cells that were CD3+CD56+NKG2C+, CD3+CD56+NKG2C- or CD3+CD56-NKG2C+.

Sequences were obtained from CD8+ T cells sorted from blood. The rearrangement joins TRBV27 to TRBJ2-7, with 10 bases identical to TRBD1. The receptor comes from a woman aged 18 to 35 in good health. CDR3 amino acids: CASSLDMGQGSWYF. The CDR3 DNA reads TGTGCCAGCAGTTTAGATATGGGACAGGGGTCGTGGTACTTC.